A single sample gave rise to the 25 T cell receptor beta chains below, sequenced in a study of T cell changes during pregnancy in multiple sclerosis. Sequenced by immunoSEQ multiplex PCR; TCRdb stores in-frame clones only, minus some. The repertoire holds roughly 100,000 clones, with roughly 93% as singletons. The sequenced sample was peripheral blood, obtained after pregnancy. Source of these receptors: a female donor with multiple sclerosis, enrolled in a pregnancy study.

V gene TRBV7-2 combines with J gene TRBJ2-7; possibly TRBD2 for D (6 bases). The V gene's germline CDR1 is SGHTA and CDR2 FQGNSA. Trimming stripped 4 bases from V and 2 bases from J, with 15 bases between. This CDR3 contains 15 residues. This CDR3 reads CASSWYRGITYEQYF. CDR3 nucleotides: TGTGCCAGCAGCTGGTATCGGGGGATCACCTACGAGCAGTACTTC.

The V and J genes are TRBV6-1 and TRBJ2-1, with 9 bases fitting TRBD1. Germline V lookup: CDR1 MNHNS, CDR2 SASEGT. This CDR3 contains 14 residues. V shed 6 bases and J 7 bases; nucleotides not matched to a gene: 7. The chain's CDR3 is CASSSDRGKNEQFF. DNA for the CDR3: TGTGCCAGCAGCTCCGACAGGGGGAAGAATGAGCAGTTCTTC.

The CDR3 DNA follows: TGTGCCAGCAGTTTGACAGTCCGGGAGGGCCTCTATGGCTACACCTTC. Residues: CASSLTVREGLYGYTF. The rearrangement links TRBV28 to TRBJ1-2; the D gene is possibly TRBD1 (5 bases). Trimming cost V 3 bases and J 4 bases, with 18 bases left between them. Germline V CDR1 and CDR2: MDHEN, SYDVKM. This CDR3 comprises 16 residues.

J is TRBJ2-3 and V is TRBV18, with D maybe TRBD2 (5 bases). The V end was cut by 8 bases, the J end by 4 bases, with 19 bases between. The CDR3 totals 15 residues. Per germline, CDR1 KGHSH and CDR2 LQKENI. DNA of the CDR3: TGTGCCAGCCCCGAGGGCTCACCCGACGCAGATACGCAGTATTTT. Encoded protein: CASPEGSPDADTQYF.

The V gene is TRBV7-3, the J gene TRBJ2-7; 10 bases are shared with TRBD1. The V and J ends lost 3 bases and 2 bases, in that order; junction bases with no gene match: 1. Germline values: CDR1 SGHTA, CDR2 FQGTGA. There are 14 residues in the CDR3. Here the CDR3 reads CASSFDRGPYEQYF. CDR3 bases: TGTGCCAGCAGCTTTGACAGGGGGCCCTACGAGCAGTACTTC.

This chain's CDR3 is CASSPRTSYNEQFF. CDR3 bases: TGTGCCAGTAGTCCACGGACTAGCTACAATGAGCAGTTCTTC. V and J are TRBV19 and TRBJ2-1, with 7 bases lining up with TRBD2. J gave up 3 bases and V 5 bases, and 4 bases lay outside the gene matches. Germline-derived CDR1 and CDR2 are LNHDA and SQIVND (reference sequence). This CDR3 is built from 14 residues.

This chain joins TRBV7-9 and TRBJ1-6; TRBD1 might be the D (6 bases). The CDR3 has 17 amino acids. Germline V gives CDR1 SEHNR, CDR2 FQNEAQ (reference sequence). The ends were cut back, 1 base at V and 7 bases at J, with 17 bases in the middle. This chain's CDR3 is CASSLDPGNRVNSPLHF. The CDR3 DNA reads as TGTGCCAGCAGCTTAGATCCGGGGAACAGGGTCAATTCACCCCTCCACTTT. Full variable domain (missing parts from reference TRBV7-9 and TRBJ1-6): DTGVSQNPRHKITKRGQNVTFRCDPISEHNRLYWYRQTLGQGPEFLTYFQNEAQLEKSRLLSDRFSAERPKGSFSTLEIQRTEQGDSAMYLCASSLDPGNRVNSPLHFGNGTRLTVT.

This sequence joins TRBV5-4 and TRBJ2-4, with TRBD1 identical over 7 bases. V dropped 4 bases and J dropped 6; count of bases not matched to a gene: 10. This CDR3 spans 15 amino acids. Germline V gives CDR1 SGHNT, CDR2 YYREEE (reference sequence). Here the CDR3 reads CASSRDRARGNIQYF. The CDR3, as DNA: TGTGCCAGCAGCCGAGACAGGGCCCGGGGAAACATTCAGTACTTC. The variable domain in full, completed from reference TRBV5-4 and TRBJ2-4, reads ETGVTQSPTHLIKTRGQQVTLRCSSQSGHNTVSWYQQALGQGPQFIFQYYREEENGRGNFPPRFSGLQFPNYSSELNVNALELDDSALYLCASSRDRARGNIQYFGAGTRLSVL.

The chain is built from TRBV19 and TRBJ2-5, with D maybe TRBD2 (5 bases). The CDR3 has 16 amino acids. Deletions cut 2 bases from V and 0 bases from J, with 13 bases between. CDR1 is LNHDA and CDR2 is SQIVND in the germline V gene (reference sequence). The CDR3 coding sequence is TGTGCCAGTAGTATAATAGCGACAATGTACCAAGAGACCCAGTACTTC. Protein sequence: CASSIIATMYQETQYF.

The rearrangement joins TRBV1 to TRBJ2-2; the table's TRBD2 call for D was not verified on the DNA. TRBV1 is flagged as a pseudogene. The CDR3 covers 23 residues. The CDR3 DNA reads as TGCACCAGCAGCCAAGAAGAGGGGCTGGCTAGCGGGAGAAAGGAATCGAACACCGGGGAGCTGTTTTTT. This encodes CTSSQEEGLASGRKESNTGELFF.

V and J are TRBV15 and TRBJ1-1, with TRBD1 matching over 8 bases. This CDR3 comprises 14 residues. The V gene's germline CDR1 is LNHNV and CDR2 YYDKDF (reference sequence). The trim removed 3 bases at V and 7 bases at J, leaving 7 bases unmatched. The CDR3 nucleotides read TGTGCCACCAGCAGTGACAGGGGAGGTGGTGAAGCTTTCTTT. The encoded protein is CATSSDRGGGEAFF.

The V and J genes are TRBV7-9 and TRBJ2-3, with D hard to call. Germline V lookup: CDR1 SEHNR, CDR2 FQNEAQ (reference sequence). Trimming left V 2 bases short and J 4 bases short, with 16 bases between. CDR3 length: 16 amino acids. The CDR3 sequence is CASSLIQSIAPDTQYF. DNA for the CDR3: TGTGCCAGCAGCTTAATACAGTCTATCGCCCCAGATACGCAGTATTTT.

This CDR3 is CASSRQPGTAMDEQFF. The CDR3 region has the DNA TGTGCCAGCAGCAGGCAACCCGGGACAGCCATGGATGAGCAGTTCTTC. V gene TRBV7-2 combines with J gene TRBJ2-1; 7 nucleotides align to TRBD1. Germline lookup yields CDR1 SGHTA and CDR2 FQGNSA. The CDR3 has 16 residues. V was pared by 5 bases and J by 8 bases, with 15 bases of the junction left unmatched.

The V gene is TRBV30, the J gene TRBJ1-2; 9 positions agree with TRBD1. There are 15 residues in the CDR3. The V segment lost 1 base and the J segment 3 bases; nucleotides outside the gene matches: 6. Germline CDR1 and CDR2: GTSNPN and SVGIG (reference sequence). The CDR3 reads CAWSGGQGYDYGYTF. In DNA, the CDR3 is TGTGCCTGGAGTGGAGGACAGGGGTATGACTATGGCTACACCTTC. Looking up the rest from reference TRBV30 and TRBJ1-2 gives the full variable domain: SQTIHQWPATLVQPVGSPLSLECTVEGTSNPNLYWYRQAAGRGLQLLFYSVGIGQISSEVPQNLSASRPQDRQFILSSKKLLLSDSGFYLCAWSGGQGYDYGYTFGSGTRLTVV.

The gene calls are TRBV2 and TRBJ1-1; 9 bases are shared with TRBD1. CDR1 is SNHLY and CDR2 is FYNNEI in the germline V gene. V shed 6 bases, J shed 5 bases, and the junction held 7 bases outside the gene matches. CDR3 size: 14 residues. In DNA form, the CDR3 reads TGTGCCAGCAGCTCTGACAGGGGGAGGACTGAAGCTTTCTTT. Amino acid sequence: CASSSDRGRTEAFF.

The chain's CDR3 is CASSLGDRGKETQYF. Written as DNA, the CDR3 is TGTGCCAGCAGCTTGGGGGACAGGGGAAAAGAGACCCAGTACTTC. This chain connects TRBV5-4 to TRBJ2-5, with 10 nucleotides matching TRBD1. CDR1 is SGHNT and CDR2 is YYREEE in the germline V gene (reference sequence). The V segment lost 0 bases and the J segment 3 bases; nucleotides outside the gene matches: 2. The CDR3 is 15 amino acids. The full variable domain, with the rest looked up from reference TRBV5-4 and TRBJ2-5, is ETGVTQSPTHLIKTRGQQVTLRCSSQSGHNTVSWYQQALGQGPQFIFQYYREEENGRGNFPPRFSGLQFPNYSSELNVNALELDDSALYLCASSLGDRGKETQYFGPGTRLLVL.

The chain uses TRBV29-1 and TRBJ1-2, with a possible D match to TRBD1 (6 bases). The CDR3 length is 12 residues. V was shortened by 0 bases and J by 4 bases, with 6 bases between the two germline ends. Germline CDR1 is SQVTM and CDR2 is ANQGSEA. The CDR3, as DNA: TGCAGCGTTGAAGACAGGGGCTATGGCTACACCTTC. Its translation is CSVEDRGYGYTF.

This sequence joins TRBV19 and TRBJ1-1; weak D call: TRBD1 (6 bases). Germline CDR1 is LNHDA and CDR2 is SQIVND (reference sequence). The CDR3 covers 15 residues. V lost 3 bases, J lost 0 bases, and 11 bases lay in between. Here the CDR3 reads CASSIRQGMNTEAFF. The DNA for the CDR3 is TGTGCCAGTAGTATTAGGCAGGGGATGAACACTGAAGCTTTCTTT.

This rearrangement joins TRBV5-1 to TRBJ2-2; maybe TRBD1 (5 bases). The germline V gene encodes CDR1 SGHRS and CDR2 YFSETQ. The CDR3 contains 15 residues. Trimming shortened V by 4 bases and J by 6 bases, and 16 bases separated the two germline ends. Here the CDR3 DNA reads TGCGCCAGCAGCCCCCTGCCCGACAGCCCCGGGGAGCTGTTTTTT. It yields the protein CASSPLPDSPGELFF.

This clone was seen a few times. V usage is TRBV9 and J usage is TRBJ2-3, with a tentative D call TRBD2 (6 bases). The CDR3 has 18 amino acids. Germline V gives CDR1 SGDLS, CDR2 YYNGEE. V was shortened by 4 bases and J by 0 bases, with 21 bases between the two germline ends. CDR3 coding DNA: TGTGCCAGCAGCCCGGGCCTATGGGCGGGGCCGAGCACAGATACGCAGTATTTT. Translating it yields CASSPGLWAGPSTDTQYF.

This chain connects TRBV5-1 to TRBJ1-2, with D maybe TRBD1 (5 bases). V was pared by 0 bases and J by 8 bases, with 17 bases between. Per germline, CDR1 SGHRS and CDR2 YFSETQ. The CDR3 spans 15 residues. Here the CDR3 DNA reads TGCGCCAGCAGCTTGGGCGGGACCCCATTGGCCGGCTACACCTTC. It is translated as CASSLGGTPLAGYTF.

This clone has only one observation. The chain recombines TRBV2 with TRBJ2-3; 10 bases line up with TRBD2. The CDR3 consists of 18 residues. Germline-derived CDR1 and CDR2 are SNHLY and FYNNEI. J lost 1 base, V lost 3 bases, and 10 bases had no gene match. The CDR3: CASSDTASGGLGTDTQYF. DNA of the CDR3: TGTGCCAGCAGTGATACCGCTAGCGGGGGTTTAGGCACAGATACGCAGTATTTT.

The rearrangement uses TRBV4-3 and TRBJ2-4; tentative D call: TRBD2 (7 bases). There are 19 residues in the CDR3. Looked up from germline, CDR1 is LGHNA and CDR2 is YSLEER. Trimming removed 0 bases at V and 2 bases at J, with 20 bases between. The CDR3 DNA reads TGCGCCAGCAGCCAAGATAACCCCGGGGGGCACCCGTCCAAAAACATTCAGTACTTC. Its translation: CASSQDNPGGHPSKNIQYF.

The chain couples TRBV6-5 to TRBJ1-5; 10 nucleotides line up with TRBD1. V gave up 6 bases and J gave up 6 bases; unmatched junction bases: 5. The CDR3 is 14 residues long. CDR1 and CDR2 from the germline V gene are MNHEY and SVGAGI. The CDR3 protein is CASRPRTGGQPQHF. CDR3 bases: TGTGCCAGCAGACCCCGGACAGGGGGTCAGCCCCAGCATTTT.

The rearrangement links TRBV5-1 to TRBJ2-7, with 7 bases that match TRBD2. The V gene's germline CDR1 is SGHRS and CDR2 YFSETQ. Losses at the gene ends were 6 bases for V and 2 bases for J; bases not matched to a gene: 11. This CDR3 has 15 amino acids. This CDR3 reads CASTNGGTYAYEQYF. CDR3 in DNA: TGCGCCAGCACAAACGGGGGGACCTACGCCTACGAGCAGTACTTC.